The clone carrying this TCR beta chain was picked up one time. Study processing details: Scientists estimated how many nucleated cells there were by amplifying reference gene primers. TCRdb keeps only in-frame clones here, not all; method: immunoSEQ multiplex PCR. The D gene and trimming were derived from the DNA, and the V and J assignments and clone size from that table. Seen here are 250,000 to 350,000 clones, less than 90% observed once, and the top ten hold over 10%. The data stem from a study of blood T cell repertoires in COVID-19. Study at large: Samples of COVID-19 (acute and convalescent) were obtained from the United States, Italy and Spain. In each case, the material was cDNA or gDNA derived from T cells, B-cell-depleted T cells, or PBMCs.

The ends were cut back, 0 bases at V and 4 bases at J, with 14 bases in the middle. The CDR3 sequence is 15 residues long. Germline V gene data show CDR1 as SGHRS and CDR2 as YFSETQ. Seattle patient enrollment occurred during active infection, with longitudinal follow-up thereafter. This receptor was identified in a woman in her 70s with COVID-19, enrolled during active disease. What was sequenced was peripheral blood. The chain has TRBV5-1 and TRBJ2-7; the D is unclear. CDR3 nucleotides: TGCGCCAGCAGCTTGGGCGAGAGAACACAGTACGAGCAGTACTTC. Encoded protein: CASSLGERTQYEQYF. The complete variable domain, with remaining parts taken from reference TRBV5-1 and TRBJ2-7, reads KAGVTQTPRYLIKTRGQQVTLSCSPISGHRSVSWYQQTPGQGLQFLFEYFSETQRNKGNFPGRFSGRQFSNSRSEMNVSTLELGDSALYLCASSLGERTQYEQYFGPGTRLTVT.